Reported below is one T cell receptor (beta chain). There is no known antigen for this receptor. A much larger clonotype is one base distant, so this may be a read error. Libraries of naive CD8 T cells were generated from around 20,000 to 990,000 sorted cells, with 10%, 30% or 50% of the purified RNA used. Naive CD8 T cells were FACS-sorted as CD8+CD4-CCR7+CD45RA+ on a BD FACSAria II into RLT Plus buffer. Detection sensitivity was tested by spiking Jurkat RNA equal to roughly nine TCR copies' worth into samples containing about 20,000-1,000,000 naive CD8 T cells. CD8 T cells were enriched with RosetteSep CD8+ T Cell Enrichment Cocktail and Ficoll-Paque, followed by ACK red cell lysis. These data are taken from a study of molecular identifiers for immune sequencing clone quantification (dated by TCRdb to the late 2010s). Broadly, across the study: For a replicate experiment, RNA from roughly 18,000 or 92,000 naive CD8 T cells was divided into five aliquots, of which four were sequenced. The study was a methods study using CD8 T cells to benchmark molecular-identifier clustering-based TCR repertoire sequencing (MIDCIRS) and TCR RNA copy counting.

Receptors were amplified or captured by PCR. The sample was run on an Illumina HiSeq 4000. Bulk TCR libraries were generated as previously described, with the TCR primers listed in Table S5 used. The Qiagen AllPrep DNA/RNA kit was used to purify total RNA. Reads from multiple sequencing runs of the same library were pooled before analysis. Regarding the original processing steps: Only reads with exact TCR constant sequence were kept, trimmed to 150 nt, and grouped by their 12-nt molecular barcodes. Reads in each barcode group were sub-clustered using a 15% Levenshtein threshold, and a quality-weighted consensus sequence was built for each RNA molecule. Non-functional sequences were removed, as were lower-count sequences one edit away from another. On the basis of fitting two negative binomial distributions, barcode sub-clusters with fewer than 20% of the maximum read count were discarded. TCRdb reworked the public reads: Q25 trimming with fastp, MiXCR clone assembly, productive beta chains retained. One record per CDR3 amino acid sequence lists the most common genes and DNA. It is TCRdb's table, rather than the study itself, that gives the V and J calls and clone size. The sample table lists about 68,000 distinct CDR3 sequences, less than 20% of them with a count of one. Over 1.3% of the sample lies in the top ten.

Study-wide conclusions, independent of this receptor: When barcode sub-clustering was not used, chimeric consensus sequences inflated TCR diversity, with chimeras reaching as high as 47%. In CMV-specific effector cells, over 99% of molecules were held by clones above 20 RNA copies, whereas under 1% of molecules were held by such clones in naive cells. Approximately 2.7 recovered TCR RNA copies per cell were obtained by modeling, versus roughly 9.1 by digital PCR, implying a capture efficiency of 30% to 35%. Identical TCR molecules sharing a barcode could cause highly expanded clone sizes to be underestimated. The naive libraries included spiked-in Jurkat TCR RNA (about 9 copies' worth), and this Jurkat TCR RNA is not part of the donor repertoire. Spiked-in Jurkat TCR RNA equivalent to a single cell was reported to be detectable even among approximately 1 million naive CD8 T cells.

Sample: naive CD8+ T cells from blood, with Jurkat cell RNA spiked in. In light of the paper, this sample's cell subset or site label describes: FACS-sorted CD8+CD4-CCR7+CD45RA+ naive T cells. This TCR was recovered from a human donor in good health. Some libraries in this study had Jurkat cell RNA spiked in.

The CDR3 here reads CASSPTPGHNEQYF. The nucleotides read TGTGCCAGCAGCCCTACTCCGGGTCACAACGAGCAGTACTTC. The chain is encoded by TRBV7-8 joined to TRBJ2-7, with no confident D gene call. The germline V gene encodes CDR1 SGHVS and CDR2 FQNEAQ. V and J are truncated by 5 bases and 5 bases respectively, leaving an intervening sequence of 16 bases. The CDR3 has 14 amino acids, counting the end cysteine and phenylalanine. Here the CDR3 DNA is all that survives: 42 bases in frame from base 1. With the portions outside the CDR3 filled from the reference TRBV7-8 and TRBJ2-7 genes, the complete variable region becomes GAGVSQSPRYKVAKRGQDVALRCDPISGHVSLFWYQQALGQGPEFLTYFQNEAQLDKSGLPSDRFFAERPEGSVSTLKIQRTQQEDSAVYLCASSPTPGHNEQYFGPGTRLTVT.